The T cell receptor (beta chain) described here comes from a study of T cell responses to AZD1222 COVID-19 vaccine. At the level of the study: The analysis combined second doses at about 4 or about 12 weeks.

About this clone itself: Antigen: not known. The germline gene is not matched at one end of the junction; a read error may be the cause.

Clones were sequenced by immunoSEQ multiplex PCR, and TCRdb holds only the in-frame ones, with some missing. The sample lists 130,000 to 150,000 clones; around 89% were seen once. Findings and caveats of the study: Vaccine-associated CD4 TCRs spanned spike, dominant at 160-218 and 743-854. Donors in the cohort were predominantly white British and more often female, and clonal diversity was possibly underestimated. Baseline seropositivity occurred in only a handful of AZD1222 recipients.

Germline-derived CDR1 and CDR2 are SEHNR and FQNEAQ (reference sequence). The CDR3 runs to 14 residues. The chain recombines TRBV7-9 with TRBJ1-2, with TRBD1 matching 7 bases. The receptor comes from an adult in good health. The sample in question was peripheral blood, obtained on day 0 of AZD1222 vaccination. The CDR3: CASSFAGQRYDYTF. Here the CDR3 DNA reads TGTGCCAGCAGCTTCGCGGGACAGCGCTATGACTACACCTTC.